A selection of T cell receptor beta chains follows, all from one sample in a study of cytomegalovirus exposure and HLA in healthy donors. Repertoires were generated with immunoSEQ multiplex PCR, while TCRdb's copy carries only in-frame clones and drops some. The sample records about 270,000 clones, just over 85% being singletons. Sequencing used PBMCs. Source of these receptors: a middle-aged man in good health and CMV-seropositive. CDR3s include the opening cysteine and the closing phenylalanine or tryptophan. Each record gives: CDR3 protein, J gene, D gene, V gene. D genes are given only for firm matches.

CASSLRDRSNEKLFF TRBJ1-4 TRBD1 TRBV7-2
CASSVAAGTEAFF TRBJ1-1 . TRBV9
CASSTLAGGQDTQYF TRBJ2-3 TRBD2 TRBV11-3
CAWRHPRGDNEKLFF TRBJ1-4 . TRBV30
CASRSTSGPHNEQFF TRBJ2-1 TRBD2 TRBV5-1
CSADGTSIGNEQFF TRBJ2-1 TRBD2 TRBV29-1
CASSQTLGTEAFF TRBJ1-1 . TRBV7-6
CASSDSRGGGTQYF TRBJ2-3 TRBD2 TRBV9
CASSRLAWEMADTQYF TRBJ2-3 TRBD2 TRBV13
CASSPWTGNTEAFF TRBJ1-1 TRBD1 TRBV18
CASSGHDQETQYF TRBJ2-5 . TRBV7-8
CASRPGLTGSYEQYF TRBJ2-7 . TRBV27
CASSPFRTSGRALSTDTQYF TRBJ2-3 TRBD2 TRBV28
CASGTGGGRNTGELFF TRBJ2-2 TRBD1 TRBV19
CASSSYRDTEAFF TRBJ1-1 . TRBV5-1
CASSSRTGGDTEAFF TRBJ1-1 TRBD1 TRBV5-1
CASSPPGGVGNTIYF TRBJ1-3 . TRBV18
CASSPSGSGGQYF TRBJ2-7 TRBD2 TRBV6-5
CATLGGVTYEQYF TRBJ2-7 . TRBV2
CASSGQNNYGYTF TRBJ1-2 . TRBV6-1
CASSLAPGTGVWYEQYF TRBJ2-7 TRBD1 TRBV5-1
CASHSGGVSSYEQYF TRBJ2-7 TRBD2 TRBV28
CSSSVGSGGADTEAFF TRBJ1-1 TRBD1 TRBV7-9
CATWERGPIANYGYTF TRBJ1-2 TRBD1 TRBV10-2